The 27 T cell receptor beta chains listed next were all sequenced from one sample in a study of regulatory T cells in long-lasting Graves disease. Combining iRepertoire HTBI primers with Arm-PCR of CDR3 regions, the authors built TCR beta libraries. TCRdb reprocessed the multiplex PCR reads with MiXCR, giving one entry per CDR3 protein. The sample shows about 420,000 distinct CDR3 sequences, 23% of them seen only once. Time point described: persistent/refractory GD, antithyroid drugs over 5 years with positive TRAb. PBMC RNA was the source of the TCR library. The source material was peripheral blood mononuclear cells (PBMCs), sampled when the disease was refractory, from a patient treated with antithyroid drugs. Every receptor here comes from a female donor with Graves disease.

As regards this clonotype: The conserved closing phenylalanine or tryptophan is absent in this CDR3, likely reflecting a read error. The chain is built from TRBV3-1 and TRBJ2-3, with D perhaps matching TRBD2 (6 bases). Trimming removed 4 bases at V and 5 bases at J, with 19 bases between. The germline CDR1 and CDR2 sequences are LGHDT and YNNKEL (reference sequence). The CDR3 has 16 residues. In DNA form, the CDR3 reads TGTGCCAGCAGCCGATTGGCGGGGCAGCTGGGAGATACGCAGTATTCT. It codes for CASSRLAGQLGDTQYS.

The V and J genes are TRBV19 and TRBJ2-7, with 8 bases fitting TRBD1. The germline CDR1 and CDR2 sequences are LNHDA and SQIVND (reference sequence). V dropped 4 bases and J dropped 5; count of bases not matched to a gene: 10. This CDR3 spans 15 amino acids. The CDR3 DNA is TGTGCCAGTAGTACGGAACAGGGGGACTTCAACGAGCAGTACTTC. Protein: CASSTEQGDFNEQYF.

The chain uses TRBV2 and TRBJ2-5, with 7 bases lining up with TRBD2. The length of the CDR3 is 13 residues. Germline CDR1 SNHLY, CDR2 FYNNEI. The V segment lost 6 bases and the J segment 3 bases; nucleotides outside the gene matches: 4. DNA for the CDR3: TGTGCCAGCAGCTCCGGGACTAAAGAGACCCAGTACTTC. Protein: CASSSGTKETQYF.

The CDR3 DNA reads as TGTGCCAGCAGCTTAGTCCCCAGCGAGCAGTACTTC. It translates to CASSLVPSEQYF. The rearrangement uses TRBV7-2 and TRBJ2-7; D unclear. With 1 base removed from V and 6 bases from J, the gap between germline ends came to 7 bases. The CDR3 contains 12 residues. Germline V lookup: CDR1 SGHTA, CDR2 FQGNSA.

This clonotype has a handful of counts. The rearrangement joins TRBV28 to TRBJ2-2; no reliable D call. Germline loops: CDR1 MDHEN, CDR2 SYDVKM. The CDR3 covers 12 residues. V lost 4 bases and J 8 bases, leaving 8 bases between the germline ends. The CDR3 nucleotides are TGTGCCAGCAGTTCCCCGGCGGGGGAGCTGTTTTTT. It codes for CASSSPAGELFF.

V usage is TRBV11-1 and J usage is TRBJ1-4; no reliable D call. V was pared by 2 bases and J by 8 bases, with 18 bases between. The CDR3 extends over 16 amino acids. Germline CDR1 is SGHAT and CDR2 is FQDESV (reference sequence). CDR3 protein: CASSLSLWAGREKLFF. CDR3 DNA: TGTGCCAGCAGCTTATCTCTATGGGCAGGCCGAGAAAAACTGTTTTTT.

Only a few counts were recorded for this clonotype. The chain couples TRBV19 to TRBJ2-2, with D perhaps TRBD2 (6 bases). The germline V gene has CDR1 LNHDA and CDR2 SQIVND (reference sequence). This CDR3 region has 17 residues. Trimming stripped 2 bases from V and 1 base from J, with 14 bases between. CDR3 in DNA: TGTGCCAGTAGTATATCAGCCGGGACTCGGAACACCGGGGAGCTGTTTTTT. Amino acids: CASSISAGTRNTGELFF.

V gene TRBV28 combines with J gene TRBJ2-6; 8 nucleotides match TRBD2. In germline, CDR1 is MDHEN, CDR2 SYDVKM. Trimming took 7 bases from V and 4 from J; bases not matched to a gene: 15. The CDR3 is made up of 18 amino acids. The CDR3 sequence: CASTPGGGGASGANVLTF. As DNA, the CDR3 is TGTGCCAGCACCCCCGGGGGGGGGGGCGCATCCGGGGCCAACGTCCTGACTTTC.

The chain couples TRBV20-1 to TRBJ2-1; D is perhaps TRBD2 (5 bases). Germline assignment: CDR1 DFQATT and CDR2 SNEGSKA (reference sequence). This CDR3 has 16 residues. The V end lost 2 bases, the J end lost 0 bases, and 14 bases lay between the germline ends. The CDR3 DNA reads as TGCAGTGCTAGAACTGGTCGAGGGAGCTCCTACAATGAGCAGTTCTTC. Translation: CSARTGRGSSYNEQFF.

This clonotype was counted ten times or more. V is TRBV7-2 and J is TRBJ2-7; unclear D gene. Trimming took off 4 bases at V and 3 bases at J, with 10 bases between the two ends. The germline V gene has CDR1 SGHTA and CDR2 FQGNSA. The CDR3 spans 13 residues. The CDR3 DNA reads TGTGCCAGCAGCTCGACTTTAGTCTACGAGCAGTACTTC. It is translated as CASSSTLVYEQYF.

The table lists this clonotype with a few counts. The V gene is TRBV10-3, the J gene TRBJ1-1, with D uncertain. The CDR3 runs 14 residues. V lost 11 bases and J 1 base, leaving 17 bases between the germline ends. Germline values: CDR1 ENHRY, CDR2 SYGVKD. Written as DNA, the CDR3 is TGTGCCGCAAGAGGCCACGCGGGGAACACTGAAGCTTTCTTT. Amino acids: CAARGHAGNTEAFF.

This clonotype was recorded a few times. This chain links TRBV5-6 with TRBJ2-6; 9 bases line up with TRBD1. Germline lookup yields CDR1 SGHDT and CDR2 YYEEEE. The trim removed 4 bases at V and 0 bases at J, leaving 11 bases unmatched. The CDR3 is 19 amino acids. Here the CDR3 reads CASSARTGEMSSGANVLTF. The CDR3 coding sequence is TGTGCCAGCAGCGCGAGGACAGGGGAAATGAGCTCTGGGGCCAACGTCCTGACTTTC.

This CDR3 is CASSLEAGAHNQPQHF. CDR3 nucleotide sequence: TGTGCCAGCAGCTTAGAGGCGGGAGCCCACAATCAGCCCCAGCATTTT. The chain combines TRBV7-2 with TRBJ1-5; no clear D. Germline-derived CDR1 and CDR2 are SGHTA and FQGNSA. The CDR3 loop spans 16 amino acids. V was pared by 1 base and J by 3 bases, with 13 bases between. Full variable domain (rest looked up from reference TRBV7-2 and TRBJ1-5): GAGVSQSPSNKVTEKGKDVELRCDPISGHTALYWYRQSLGQGLEFLIYFQGNSAPDKSGLPSDRFSAERTGGSVSTLTIQRTQQEDSAVYLCASSLEAGAHNQPQHFGDGTRLSIL.

The chain employs TRBV7-9 and TRBJ2-5; D is undetermined. The V and J ends lost 5 bases and 5 bases respectively, with 12 bases between them. Germline assignment: CDR1 SEHNR and CDR2 FQNEAQ (reference sequence). The CDR3 runs 13 residues. CDR3 residues: CASSQLPRETQYF. In DNA, the CDR3 is TGTGCCAGCAGCCAACTACCTCGGGAGACCCAGTACTTC.

This clonotype was found a few times. The chain carries TRBV20-1 and TRBJ1-4; 10 nucleotides align to TRBD1. The germline gives CDR1 DFQATT, CDR2 SNEGSKA (reference sequence). J gave up 5 bases and V 5 bases, and 2 bases lay outside the gene matches. The CDR3 totals 13 residues. CDR3 coding DNA: TGCAGTGCTTCGGACAGGGGGAATGAAAAACTGTTTTTT. Its protein is CSASDRGNEKLFF.

This clonotype was counted many times. This chain connects TRBV19 to TRBJ1-5, with 10 bases matching TRBD1. The CDR3 consists of 15 residues. V lost 9 bases to trimming and J lost 6 bases; unmatched junction nucleotides: 11. CDR1 is LNHDA and CDR2 is SQIVND in the germline V gene (reference sequence). The CDR3 protein is CASSPGQGVSQPQHF. Written as DNA, the CDR3 is TGTGCCAGCAGTCCCGGACAGGGGGTAAGTCAGCCCCAGCATTTT.

The chain's CDR3 is CASSQGTARRQFF. DNA for the CDR3: TGTGCCAGCAGCCAAGGGACGGCCCGCCGGCAGTTCTTC. V gene TRBV14 combines with J gene TRBJ2-1; no definite D call. Germline loops: CDR1 SGHDN, CDR2 FVKESK. The CDR3 loop spans 13 amino acids. V lost 1 base and J lost 12, with 13 bases in between.

Note on this clonotype: It may be a read error: a sequence one base away is much more abundant. This rearrangement joins TRBV2 to TRBJ2-7, with 13 bases that match TRBD2. V shed 6 bases, J shed 7 bases, and the junction held 15 bases outside the gene matches. This CDR3 comprises 17 residues. Germline V gene sequence: CDR1 SNHLY, CDR2 FYNNEI. The CDR3 spells CASRKGLAGPGEGEQYF. In nucleotides, the CDR3 is TGTGCCAGCAGAAAGGGACTAGCGGGACCTGGCGAGGGGGAGCAGTACTTC.

This clonotype occurred a few times. The chain is built from TRBV29-1 and TRBJ1-1, with a tentative D call TRBD1 (6 bases). The CDR3 consists of 13 residues. V lost 1 base and J lost 5, with 11 bases in between. The germline CDR1 and CDR2 sequences are SQVTM and ANQGSEA. CDR3 DNA sequence: TGCAGCGTTGAAGGGTGGGGGCAAACTGAAGCTTTCTTT. Translating gives CSVEGWGQTEAFF.

This clonotype was detected only a few times. This chain links TRBV20-1 with TRBJ1-5; D is unclear. The ends were cut back, 3 bases at V and 3 bases at J, with 9 bases in the middle. This CDR3 comprises 13 residues. CDR1 is DFQATT and CDR2 is SNEGSKA in the germline V gene (reference sequence). The CDR3, as DNA: TGCAGTGCTAGCCCCATGATCAATCAGCCCCAGCATTTT. It codes for CSASPMINQPQHF.

This clonotype was recorded many times. The chain uses TRBV20-1 and TRBJ2-5; TRBD1 might be the D (5 bases). CDR1 is DFQATT and CDR2 is SNEGSKA in the germline V gene (reference sequence). This CDR3 is 16 amino acids long. V dropped 3 bases and J dropped 2 bases, with 19 bases sitting between them. Here the CDR3 DNA reads TGCAGTGCTAGTGGACAAAGACTTAGCCAGCAAGAGACCCAGTACTTC. Its translation is CSASGQRLSQQETQYF.

Only a few counts were recorded for this clonotype. The chain links TRBV30 to TRBJ1-2; D unresolved. With 4 bases removed from V and 6 bases from J, the gap between germline ends came to 3 bases. Germline V CDR1 and CDR2: GTSNPN, SVGIG (reference sequence). CDR3 length: 9 residues. CDR3 protein: CAWIDGYTF. The CDR3 DNA sequence: TGTGCCTGGATTGATGGCTACACCTTC.

With regard to this clonotype: Possible read error: a much larger clone is one base away. The V gene is TRBV30, the J gene TRBJ1-2; perhaps TRBD1 as D (5 bases). Trimming pared 8 bases from V and 6 bases from J, leaving 19 bases between. Germline assignment: CDR1 GTSNPN and CDR2 SVGIG (reference sequence). The CDR3 consists of 13 residues. The CDR3 is CARTYRTQDGYTF. DNA of the CDR3: TGTGCCCGGACATACCGGACCCAGGATGGCTACACCTTC.

The gene calls are TRBV12-3 or TRBV12-4 and TRBJ2-1; the D gene is possibly TRBD2 (5 bases). Trimming shortened V by 6 bases and J by 0 bases, and 15 bases separated the two germline ends. CDR3 length equals 16 residues. In DNA form, the CDR3 reads TGTGCCAGCAGCCTAGAATCGGGGAGCTCCTACAATGAGCAGTTCTTC. As protein: CASSLESGSSYNEQFF.

Worth noting for this clonotype: A much larger clone differs by one base, so this may be a read error. The genes are TRBV6-1 and TRBJ2-7; 9 bases agree with TRBD2. CDR3 length: 14 amino acids. Germline assignment: CDR1 MNHNS and CDR2 SASEGT. CDR3 region: CAGSRLAEHYEQYF. CDR3 nucleotides: TGTGCCGGCAGCAGACTAGCGGAGCACTACGAGCAGTACTTC.

This chain links TRBV19 with TRBJ2-2, with D perhaps matching TRBD1 (6 bases). The CDR3 covers 16 residues. The ends were cut back, 1 base at V and 3 bases at J, with 12 bases in the middle. CDR1 and CDR2 (germline): LNHDA, SQIVND (reference sequence). This CDR3 reads CASSIGPGADTGELFF. The CDR3 bases are TGTGCCAGTAGTATAGGGCCAGGGGCAGACACCGGGGAGCTGTTTTTT.

There are a few counts of this clonotype. The chain couples TRBV6-2 or TRBV6-3 to TRBJ1-2, with a possible D match to TRBD1 (5 bases). Per germline, CDR1 MNHEY and CDR2 SVGEGT. Trimming took off 6 bases at V and 3 bases at J, with 14 bases between the two ends. CDR3 length: 14 amino acids. In nucleotides, the CDR3 is TGTGCCAGCAGGGGGACGGGGTTCGACTATGGCTACACCTTC. This sequence encodes CASRGTGFDYGYTF.